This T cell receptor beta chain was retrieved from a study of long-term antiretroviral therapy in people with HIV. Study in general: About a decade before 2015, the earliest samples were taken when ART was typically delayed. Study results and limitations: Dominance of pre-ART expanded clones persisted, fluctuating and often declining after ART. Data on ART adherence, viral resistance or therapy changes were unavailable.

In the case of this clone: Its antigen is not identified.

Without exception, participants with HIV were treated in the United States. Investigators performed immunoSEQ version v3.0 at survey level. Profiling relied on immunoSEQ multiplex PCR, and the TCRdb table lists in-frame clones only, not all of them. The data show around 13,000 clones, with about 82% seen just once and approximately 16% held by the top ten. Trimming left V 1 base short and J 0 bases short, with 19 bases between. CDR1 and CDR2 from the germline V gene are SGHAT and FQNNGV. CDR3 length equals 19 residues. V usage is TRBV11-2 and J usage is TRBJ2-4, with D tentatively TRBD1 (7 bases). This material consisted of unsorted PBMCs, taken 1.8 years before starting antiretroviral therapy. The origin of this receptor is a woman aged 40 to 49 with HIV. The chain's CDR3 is CASSLVAGQSNLAKNIQYF. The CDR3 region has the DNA TGTGCCAGCAGCTTAGTGGCGGGACAGAGCAATCTAGCCAAAAACATTCAGTACTTC.